The sequence of this TCR beta chain was determined in a study of Graves' ophthalmopathy and Graves' hyperthyroidism. The study, taken as a whole, reports: Ophthalmopathy progression was predicted with 70.59% sensitivity and about 74% specificity.

Of note for this clonotype: The antigen is unknown.

V was clipped by 4 bases and J by 6 bases; unmatched bases: 3. The CDR3 length is 14 residues. The germline CDR1 and CDR2 sequences are SEHNR and FQNEAQ (reference sequence). Using RNA transcripts, the TCR beta CDR3 regions were amplified. Investigators did first-round RT-PCR with HTBI primers, then second-round multiplex PCR. A single record per CDR3 protein comes from TCRdb applying MiXCR to the multiplex PCR reads. The table shows almost 750,000 distinct CDR3 sequences, with approximately 40% occurring only once. The diagnosis combined clinical symptoms, thyroxine, TRAb, thyroid ultrasound and orbital computed tomography scans.

The clonotype originates from an adult man with Graves' ophthalmopathy. Sequenced sample: peripheral blood. The rearrangement joins TRBV7-9 to TRBJ2-6; 7 bases are shared with TRBD1. The CDR3 loop is CASSSDRAANVLTF. CDR3 sequence (DNA): TGTGCCAGCAGCTCAGACAGGGCGGCCAACGTCCTGACTTTC.